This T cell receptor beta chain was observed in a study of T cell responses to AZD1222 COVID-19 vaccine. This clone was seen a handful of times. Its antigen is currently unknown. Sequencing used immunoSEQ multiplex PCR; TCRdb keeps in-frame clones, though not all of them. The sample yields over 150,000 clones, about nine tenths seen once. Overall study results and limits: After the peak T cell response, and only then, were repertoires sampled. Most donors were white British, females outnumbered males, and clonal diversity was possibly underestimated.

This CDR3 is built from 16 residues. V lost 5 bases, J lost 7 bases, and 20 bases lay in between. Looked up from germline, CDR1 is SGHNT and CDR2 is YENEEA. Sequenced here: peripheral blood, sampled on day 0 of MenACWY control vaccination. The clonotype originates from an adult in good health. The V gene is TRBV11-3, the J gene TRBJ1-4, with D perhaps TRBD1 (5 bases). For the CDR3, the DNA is TGTGCCAGCAGCCCGGGACGTTGGGGAACGTCTGAAAAACTGTTTTTT. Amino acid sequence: CASSPGRWGTSEKLFF.